A selection of T cell receptor beta chains follows, all from one sample in a study of T-cell reconstitution after alpha-beta-depleted transplantation in children. MiXCR was run by TCRdb on the PCR reads, yielding one entry per CDR3 protein. The data contain some 290,000 distinct CDR3 sequences, around 25% of them singletons. The input for sequencing was PBMCs, mostly from graft donor cells, taken 180 days after TCRalphabeta/CD19-depleted stem cell transplant. These TCRs come from a male patient younger than 18 who had a stem cell transplant for acute lymphoblastic leukemia, so the T cells may come from the graft donor. The CDR3 runs from the conserved cysteine through the conserved F or W. D genes are given only for firm matches. The size entry is marked missing in some rows and otherwise reads once, few, many or a size class.

size	V	D	J	CDR3	DNA
few	TRBV12-3/TRBV12-4	-	TRBJ1-6	CASSLGRGIYSSPLHF	TGTGCCAGCAGTTTAGGGAGGGGAATATATAGTTCACCCCTCCACTTT
few	TRBV7-9	-	TRBJ1-1	CASSSPIGTEAFF	TGTGCCAGCAGCTCCCCAATAGGCACTGAAGCTTTCTTT
-	TRBV28	-	TRBJ2-2	CASSLSGEILTGELFF	TGTGCCAGCAGTTTATCAGGGGAGATCCTCACCGGGGAGCTGTTTTTT
few	TRBV12-3/TRBV12-4	TRBD1	TRBJ1-3	CASSDDRGNGNTIYF	TGTGCCAGCAGTGACGACAGGGGCAATGGAAACACCATATATTTT
few	TRBV5-1	-	TRBJ1-3	CASSLEAPSSGNTIYF	TGCGCCAGCAGCTTGGAGGCTCCGAGCTCTGGAAACACCATATATTTT
-	TRBV20-1	TRBD2	TRBJ2-7	CSAVMTSGKYEQYF	TGCAGTGCTGTGATGACTAGCGGGAAGTACGAGCAGTACTTC
-	TRBV12-3/TRBV12-4	TRBD2	TRBJ2-7	CASSFRLAGLEQYF	TGTGCCAGCAGTTTTCGACTAGCGGGGCTCGAGCAGTACTTC
few	TRBV20-1	-	TRBJ2-5	CSGYLNSGETQYF	TGCAGTGGGTATTTAAATAGCGGAGAGACCCAGTACTTC
few	TRBV6-1	TRBD2	TRBJ2-7	CASTKGALREGRYEQYF	TGTGCCAGCACCAAAGGGGCTTTGCGGGAGGGACGCTACGAGCAGTACTTC
few	TRBV24-1	TRBD2	TRBJ2-2	CATSDPLAVRDTGELFF	TGTGCCACCAGTGATCCTCTAGCGGTTAGAGACACCGGGGAGCTGTTTTTT
-	TRBV12-3/TRBV12-4	-	TRBJ2-1	CASSLELLEQFF	TGTGCCAGCAGTTTAGAGCTGCTTGAGCAGTTCTTC
-	TRBV27	TRBD1	TRBJ1-5	CASSLSGQGAIQPQHF	TGTGCCAGCAGTTTATCAGGCCAGGGGGCGATTCAGCCCCAGCATTTT
-	TRBV4-1	-	TRBJ2-2	CASSQGRAKRSTGELFF	TGCGCCAGCAGCCAAGGCAGGGCGAAGAGGAGCACCGGGGAGCTGTTTTTT
few	TRBV5-1	TRBD2	TRBJ2-7	CASSLDLAGVYEQYF	TGCGCCAGCAGCTTGGACCTAGCGGGAGTCTACGAGCAGTACTTC
-	TRBV27	-	TRBJ2-7	CASSHTGPYEQYF	TGTGCCAGCAGCCACACGGGCCCCTACGAGCAGTACTTC
few	TRBV6-5	-	TRBJ1-3	CASSYNGPSFGNTIYF	TGTGCCAGCAGTTACAATGGTCCCTCCTTCGGAAACACCATATATTTT
few	TRBV7-3	TRBD1	TRBJ1-1	CASSLTGRGRIRYTEAFF	TGTGCCAGCAGCTTAACGGGGAGGGGGCGCATAAGGTACACTGAAGCTTTCTTT
-	TRBV5-1	-	TRBJ1-6	CASSHTGNAHNSPLHF	TGCGCCAGCAGCCACACAGGGAATGCACATAATTCACCCCTCCACTTT
few	TRBV7-9	-	TRBJ2-7	CASSSFTDHYEQYF	TGTGCCAGCAGCTCCTTCACGGACCACTACGAGCAGTACTTC
-	TRBV5-8	-	TRBJ2-3	CASSLGYGTPPTDTQYF	TGTGCCAGCAGCTTGGGGTACGGGACCCCTCCCACAGATACGCAGTATTTT
-	TRBV19	-	TRBJ1-1	CASIDAPGAIEAFF	TGTGCCAGTATCGATGCGCCGGGGGCGATTGAAGCTTTCTTT
-	TRBV6-2/TRBV6-3	-	TRBJ2-7	CASSDDSYEQYF	TGTGCCAGCAGCGACGACAGCTACGAGCAGTACTTC
-	TRBV12-3/TRBV12-4	TRBD2	TRBJ2-1	CASRTGLAPHEQFF	TGTGCCAGCAGAACGGGACTAGCCCCCCATGAGCAGTTCTTC
-	TRBV7-2	-	TRBJ1-1	CASKPVRGSTEAFF	TGTGCCAGCAAACCCGTCCGTGGGTCCACTGAAGCTTTCTTT
few	TRBV12-3/TRBV12-4	-	TRBJ2-1	CASSLWTDHNEQFF	TGTGCCAGCAGTCTCTGGACGGACCACAATGAGCAGTTCTTC
many	TRBV10-3	-	TRBJ1-2	CAISELQGSGYTF	TGTGCCATCAGTGAGTTACAGGGAAGCGGCTACACCTTC
-	TRBV20-1	-	TRBJ2-7	CSARSTGSYYYEQYF	TGCAGTGCGAGATCCACAGGGAGTTATTACTACGAGCAGTACTTC
few	TRBV4-1	-	TRBJ2-1	CASSQYSIGKQDNEQFF	TGCGCCAGCAGCCAGTATTCGATCGGGAAGCAGGACAATGAGCAGTTCTTC
many	TRBV5-1	-	TRBJ2-4	CASSRRSIQYF	TGCGCCAGCAGCCGAAGGAGCATTCAGTACTTC
-	TRBV2	-	TRBJ2-5	CASQRVRPETQYF	TGTGCCAGCCAGCGGGTTCGCCCAGAGACCCAGTACTTC
few	TRBV25-1	-	TRBJ1-1	CASSEWSPAGESTEAFF	TGTGCCAGCAGTGAATGGTCCCCGGCAGGGGAGAGCACTGAAGCTTTCTTT
few	TRBV3-1	-	TRBJ2-1	CASSQGTRGSEYSSYNEQFF	TGTGCCAGCAGCCAAGGCACGAGAGGTTCGGAATACAGCTCCTACAATGAGCAGTTCTTC
-	TRBV24-1	-	TRBJ2-1	CANTEDYNEQFF	TGTGCCAACACAGAGGACTACAATGAGCAGTTCTTC
-	TRBV12-3/TRBV12-4	-	TRBJ1-2	CASSPSRQGRIGYTF	TGTGCCAGCAGTCCCTCGCGGCAGGGTAGAATAGGCTACACCTTC
few	TRBV5-1	-	TRBJ1-6	CASSSIRDSPLHF	TGCGCCAGCAGCTCCATAAGGGATTCACCCCTCCACTTT
-	TRBV7-8	TRBD2	TRBJ2-3	CASSTRTRPTDTQYF	TGTGCCAGCAGCACCCGGACTAGACCCACAGATACGCAGTATTTT
few	TRBV7-3	-	TRBJ2-3	CASSYLPLRSSTDTQYF	TGTGCCAGCAGCTACCTTCCGTTGCGGTCTAGCACAGATACGCAGTATTTT
-	TRBV18	-	TRBJ2-1	CASSPPASGGGEQFF	TGTGCCAGCTCACCACCGGCTAGCGGAGGGGGAGAGCAGTTCTTC
few	TRBV7-9	-	TRBJ2-2	CASIWLANTGELFF	TGTGCCAGCATTTGGCTAGCGAACACCGGGGAGCTGTTTTTT
-	TRBV6-5	TRBD2	TRBJ2-5	CASSYSGGVRQETQYF	TGTGCCAGCAGCTACTCGGGGGGGGTGAGGCAAGAGACCCAGTACTTC
-	TRBV29-1	-	TRBJ2-1	CSVEILPSEQFF	TGCAGCGTTGAAATCCTTCCAAGTGAGCAGTTCTTC
few	TRBV5-1	-	TRBJ2-5	CASNSPPGETQYF	TGCGCCAGCAACTCACCCCCTGGGGAGACCCAGTACTTC
-	TRBV9	TRBD2	TRBJ2-7	CASSGGGSYYEQYF	TGTGCCAGCAGCGGGGGGGGAAGCTACTACGAGCAGTACTTC
few	TRBV3-1	-	TRBJ2-7	CASSQRRAYEQYF	TGTGCCAGCAGCCAAAGGCGAGCCTACGAGCAGTACTTC
-	TRBV29-1	-	TRBJ1-5	CSAWGGLFGQPQHF	TGCAGCGCCTGGGGGGGGCTTTTCGGTCAGCCCCAGCATTTT
few	TRBV5-6	-	TRBJ2-3	CASSLVSVSARQYF	TGTGCCAGCAGCTTGGTGTCGGTGTCAGCCCGGCAGTATTTT
-	TRBV27	TRBD1	TRBJ1-5	CASSLGTGINQPQHF	TGTGCCAGCAGTTTAGGGACAGGAATCAATCAGCCCCAGCATTTT